Below, 18 T cell receptor beta chains from the same sample are listed, as sequenced in a study of cytomegalovirus exposure and HLA in healthy donors. The study ran its PCR with 60 Vbeta and 13 Jbeta primers. Libraries were prepared by immunoSEQ multiplex PCR; TCRdb keeps only in-frame clonotypes and omits some of them. The sample has 150,000 to 200,000 clones; 60% to 85% are singletons. The source material was PBMCs. These receptor sequences come from a male donor in good health and CMV-seronegative.

The chain uses TRBV25-1 and TRBJ2-6; unclear D gene. V lost 8 bases and J lost 0, with 5 bases in between. The length of the CDR3 is 13 residues. CDR1 and CDR2 from the germline V gene are MGHDK and SYGVNS. The CDR3 nucleotides read TGTGCCAGCCGCAGCTCTGGGGCCAACGTCCTGACTTTC. It yields the protein CASRSSGANVLTF.

Concerning this clone itself: The germline gene is not matched at one end of the junction; a read error may be the cause. J is TRBJ1-5 and V is TRBV7-9; tentative D call: TRBD1 (5 bases). The germline gives CDR1 SEHNR, CDR2 FQNEAQ (reference sequence). This CDR3 region has 15 residues. CDR3 amino acids: CSSSLLGGTNQPQHF. The CDR3, as DNA: TGTTCCAGCAGCTTGTTGGGGGGGACTAATCAGCCCCAGCATTTT.

The rearrangement joins TRBV7-9 to TRBJ2-7, with 7 bases matching TRBD1. This CDR3 has 13 amino acids. The V gene end was trimmed by 5 bases and the J gene end by 6 bases; junction bases not matched to a gene: 7. From germline, CDR1 is SEHNR and CDR2 FQNEAQ (reference sequence). CDR3 loop: CASSTYRGSEQYF. CDR3 bases: TGTGCCAGCAGCACGTACAGGGGAAGCGAGCAGTACTTC. Supplemented by reference TRBV7-9 and TRBJ2-7, the full variable domain reads DTGVSQNPRHKITKRGQNVTFRCDPISEHNRLYWYRQTLGQGPEFLTYFQNEAQLEKSRLLSDRFSAERPKGSFSTLEIQRTEQGDSAMYLCASSTYRGSEQYFGPGTRLTVT.

The CDR3 bases are TGCAGCGGAGTGACAGGGACCTACGAGCAGTACTTC. Protein: CSGVTGTYEQYF. This chain uses TRBV29-1 with TRBJ2-7; 7 bases match TRBD1. The CDR3 is 12 residues long. The germline CDR1 and CDR2 sequences are SQVTM and ANQGSEA. J gave up 2 bases and V 7 bases, and 5 bases lay outside the gene matches.

This clone showed up just a few times. The rearrangement joins TRBV25-1 to TRBJ2-7; the match to TRBD2 covers 7 bases. Germline loops: CDR1 MGHDK, CDR2 SYGVNS. Trimming cost V 8 bases and J 3 bases; bases outside gene matches: 7. The CDR3 contains 13 residues. The CDR3 spells CASCLSGGYEQYF. In DNA, the CDR3 is TGTGCCAGCTGCCTATCGGGGGGCTACGAGCAGTACTTC.

V and J are TRBV11-2 and TRBJ2-1; tentative D call: TRBD1 (7 bases). The CDR3 consists of 15 residues. Trimming shortened V by 5 bases and J by 0 bases, and 11 bases separated the two germline ends. CDR1 is SGHAT, CDR2 FQNNGV, per germline. The CDR3 DNA reads TGTGCCAGCAGCGCGGGACAGAGCTCCTACAATGAGCAGTTCTTC. Its translation: CASSAGQSSYNEQFF.

This rearrangement joins TRBV28 to TRBJ2-3, with D perhaps matching TRBD2 (7 bases). CDR3 length: 16 residues. Trimming stripped 6 bases from V and 8 bases from J, with 24 bases between. CDR1 is MDHEN and CDR2 is SYDVKM in the germline V gene. The CDR3 DNA reads TGTGCCAGCAGCTGGGGAGGGGGACACTGGGAGGTTACGCAGTATTTT. This gives the protein CASSWGGGHWEVTQYF.

The chain is built from TRBV6-6 and TRBJ2-7, with a weak D call TRBD1 (6 bases). Germline values: CDR1 MNHNY, CDR2 SVGAGI (reference sequence). This CDR3 spans 14 amino acids. The V and J ends lost 5 bases and 4 bases respectively, with 15 bases between them. As DNA, the CDR3 is TGTGCCAGCAGTCGGACAGCCTCTAGTTACGAGCAGTACTTC. As protein: CASSRTASSYEQYF.

This clone was counted a few times. The V and J genes are TRBV6-1 and TRBJ1-1; possibly TRBD1 for D (5 bases). The CDR3 contains 13 residues. In germline, CDR1 is MNHNS, CDR2 SASEGT. V lost 5 bases to trimming and J lost 0 bases, with 7 bases between them. This chain's CDR3 is CASSRQMNTEAFF. The CDR3 DNA reads TGTGCCAGCAGTCGACAGATGAACACTGAAGCTTTCTTT.

This clone showed up just once. At one boundary the junction diverges from the germline segment, which might be a read error. The chain uses TRBV11-2 and TRBJ2-3, with D maybe TRBD1 (5 bases). Per the germline V gene, CDR1 is SGHAT and CDR2 is FQNNGV. The CDR3 totals 13 residues. CDR3 in DNA: TGTGCCAGCAGCTTATTTTCGCAGGGATCCACCCATTTT. This gives the protein CASSLFSQGSTHF.

The gene calls are TRBV16 and TRBJ2-1; TRBD2 agrees at 10 bases. The V segment lost 5 bases and the J segment 10 bases; nucleotides outside the gene matches: 8. CDR1 is KGHSY and CDR2 is FQNENV in the germline V gene. There are 14 residues in the CDR3. CDR3 coding DNA: TGTGCCAGCAGCGGACCCGGGACTAGCGACGAGCAGTTCTTC. This codes for CASSGPGTSDEQFF.

This clone was observed a single time. The chain combines TRBV19 with TRBJ1-2, with D possibly matching TRBD1 (6 bases). Germline CDR1 LNHDA, CDR2 SQIVND (reference sequence). V was pared by 7 bases and J by 2 bases, with 26 bases between. The CDR3 is made up of 18 amino acids. The CDR3 sequence: CASTLVGASPKTNYGYTF. The CDR3 DNA follows: TGTGCCAGTACCTTAGTGGGGGCCTCTCCTAAAACGAACTATGGCTACACCTTC. The whole variable domain, remainder taken from reference TRBV19 and TRBJ1-2, is DGGITQSPKYLFRKEGQNVTLSCEQNLNHDAMYWYRQDPGQGLRLIYYSQIVNDFQKGDIAEGYSVSREKKESFPLTVTSAQKNPTAFYLCASTLVGASPKTNYGYTFGSGTRLTVV.

This clone was detected only a few times. The chain recombines TRBV11-3 with TRBJ2-7; 9 bases are shared with TRBD1. The CDR3 runs 14 residues. Trimming took 3 bases from V and 1 from J; bases not matched to a gene: 1. Germline CDR1 SGHNT, CDR2 YENEEA. Here the CDR3 DNA reads TGTGCCAGCAGCTTTGGGACAGGGTCCTACGAGCAGTACTTC. Encoded protein: CASSFGTGSYEQYF.

The chain joins TRBV2 to TRBJ2-1, with D possibly being TRBD1 (6 bases). This CDR3 contains 14 residues. The V gene lost 2 bases and the J gene lost 15 bases, with 20 bases spanning the gap. Per the germline V gene, CDR1 is SNHLY and CDR2 is FYNNEI. The CDR3 region is CASSEMARGGRRFF. CDR3 nucleotides: TGTGCCAGCAGTGAAATGGCCAGGGGCGGGCGGCGGTTCTTC.

The chain recombines TRBV19 with TRBJ1-5, with D maybe TRBD1 (6 bases). CDR1 and CDR2 from the germline V gene are LNHDA and SQIVND (reference sequence). Trimming took off 7 bases at V and 7 bases at J, with 11 bases between the two ends. The CDR3 extends over 12 amino acids. CDR3 nucleotides: TGTGCCAGTAACGCAGGGGCCCAGCCCCAGCATTTT. Translation: CASNAGAQPQHF.

The chain links TRBV2 to TRBJ2-1, with TRBD2 matching 8 bases. V lost 6 bases, J lost 6 bases, and 1 base stayed unmatched. Germline loops: CDR1 SNHLY, CDR2 FYNNEI. The CDR3 length is 12 residues. The CDR3 coding sequence is TGTGCCAGCAGCCTAGCGGGCAATGAGCAGTTCTTC. This codes for CASSLAGNEQFF.

This chain uses TRBV11-2 with TRBJ2-5; the D is unclear. V was clipped by 1 base and J by 0 bases, with 9 bases between them. CDR3 length equals 15 residues. In germline, CDR1 is SGHAT, CDR2 FQNNGV. The DNA for the CDR3 is TGTGCCAGCAGCTTAGTCGACACGTACCAAGAGACCCAGTACTTC. Amino acids: CASSLVDTYQETQYF.

The V and J genes are TRBV5-4 and TRBJ1-4; no clear D gene. From germline, CDR1 is SGHNT and CDR2 YYREEE (reference sequence). The CDR3 runs 12 residues. Trimming took 4 bases from V and 4 from J, leaving 5 bases between them. The CDR3 nucleotides are TGTGCCAGCAGCATATATAATGAAAAACTGTTTTTT. It codes for CASSIYNEKLFF.